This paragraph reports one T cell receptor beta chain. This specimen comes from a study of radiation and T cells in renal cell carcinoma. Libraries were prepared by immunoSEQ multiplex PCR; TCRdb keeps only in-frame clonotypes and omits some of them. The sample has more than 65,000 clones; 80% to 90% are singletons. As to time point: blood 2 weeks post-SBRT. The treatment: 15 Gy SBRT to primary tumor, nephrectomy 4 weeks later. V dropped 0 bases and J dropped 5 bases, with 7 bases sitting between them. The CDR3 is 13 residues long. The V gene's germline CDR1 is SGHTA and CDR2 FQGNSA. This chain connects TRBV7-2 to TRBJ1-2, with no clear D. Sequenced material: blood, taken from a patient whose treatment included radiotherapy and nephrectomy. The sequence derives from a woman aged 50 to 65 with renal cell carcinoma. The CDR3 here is CASSLADLYGYTF. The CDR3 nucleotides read TGTGCCAGCAGCTTAGCGGATTTGTATGGCTACACCTTC.